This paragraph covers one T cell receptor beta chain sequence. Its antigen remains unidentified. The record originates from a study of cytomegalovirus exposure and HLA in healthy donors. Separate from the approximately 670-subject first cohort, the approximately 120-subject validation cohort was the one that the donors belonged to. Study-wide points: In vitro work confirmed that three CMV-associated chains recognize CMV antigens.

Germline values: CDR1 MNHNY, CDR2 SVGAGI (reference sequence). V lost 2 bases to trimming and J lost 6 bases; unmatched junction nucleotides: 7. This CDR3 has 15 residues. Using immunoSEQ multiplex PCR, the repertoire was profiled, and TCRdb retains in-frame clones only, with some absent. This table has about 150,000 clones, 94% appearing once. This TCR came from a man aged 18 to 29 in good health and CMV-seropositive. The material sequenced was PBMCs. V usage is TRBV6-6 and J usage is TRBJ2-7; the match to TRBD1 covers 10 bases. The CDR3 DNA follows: TGTGCCAGCAGTTACCTGACAGGGGGCGCGGCCGAGCAGTACTTC. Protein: CASSYLTGGAAEQYF.